The 10 T cell receptor beta chains presented below share a single source sample, sequenced in a study of identical twins. TCRdb re-called the 5' RACE reads through MiXCR, storing one row per CDR3 protein. The data contain approximately 220,000 distinct CDR3 sequences, about 7.5% of them singletons. The same sample was also studied in work on yellow fever vaccine responses in identical twins.

The sequencing sample was made of memory (CD45RO+) T cells sorted from blood. The receptors come from a woman between 18 and 29 years old in good health.

There are a few counts of this clonotype. This sequence joins TRBV7-2 and TRBJ2-1; 7 nucleotides agree with TRBD2. Germline lookup yields CDR1 SGHTA and CDR2 FQGNSA. V shed 4 bases, J shed 9 bases, and the junction held 9 bases outside the gene matches. This CDR3 comprises 14 residues. CDR3 residues: CASSSRRGGSEQFF. The CDR3 DNA sequence: TGTGCCAGCAGCTCTCGACGGGGCGGGAGTGAGCAGTTCTTC. Variable domain in full (rest from reference TRBV7-2 and TRBJ2-1): GAGVSQSPSNKVTEKGKDVELRCDPISGHTALYWYRQSLGQGLEFLIYFQGNSAPDKSGLPSDRFSAERTGGSVSTLTIQRTQQEDSAVYLCASSSRRGGSEQFFGPGTRLTVL.

This clonotype has a handful of counts. V usage is TRBV6-1 and J usage is TRBJ2-3, with TRBD2 identical over 7 bases. Germline trimming cut 6 bases from V and 3 bases from J; bases unmatched to any gene: 6. Germline V gene lookup returns CDR1 MNHNS and CDR2 SASEGT. The CDR3 contains 14 residues. DNA for the CDR3: TGTGCCAGCAGGAACCTAGCGGTAACAGATACGCAGTATTTT. Encoded protein: CASRNLAVTDTQYF.

The chain joins TRBV28 to TRBJ2-2; D is possibly TRBD1 or TRBD2 (5 bases each). V was pared by 2 bases and J by 4 bases, with 20 bases between. CDR3 length: 18 amino acids. Per the germline V gene, CDR1 is MDHEN and CDR2 is SYDVKM. The CDR3 DNA reads as TGTGCCAGCAGTTTAATCTTGGTCTCGGCAGGGAGCACCGGGGAGCTGTTTTTT. This translates into CASSLILVSAGSTGELFF.

This clonotype was observed many times. The CDR3 DNA is TGTGCCAGCAGGTTTACTAACCTCGGGACCTACTACAATGAGCAGTTCTTC. It translates to CASRFTNLGTYYNEQFF. The chain links TRBV7-8 to TRBJ2-1; TRBD1 or TRBD2 may be the D gene (5 bases each). The CDR3 totals 17 residues. Deletions cut 6 bases from V and 3 bases from J, with 21 bases between. CDR1 is SGHVS and CDR2 is FQNEAQ in the germline V gene.

This clonotype was seen ten or more times. J is TRBJ2-1 and V is TRBV10-2; 9 nucleotides agree with TRBD2. After removal of 7 bases from V and 6 bases from J, the junction contained 22 bases not matched to a gene. Germline loops: CDR1 WSHSY, CDR2 SAAADI. The CDR3 consists of 19 residues. CDR3: CASTGGRASLAGLSNEQFF. Written as DNA, the CDR3 is TGCGCCAGCACCGGGGGGAGGGCCTCCCTAGCGGGGTTAAGCAATGAGCAGTTCTTC.

This chain links TRBV28 with TRBJ2-1, with 9 nucleotides matching TRBD1. V lost 7 bases to trimming and J lost 4 bases; unmatched junction nucleotides: 8. The CDR3 runs 15 residues. Germline CDR1 MDHEN, CDR2 SYDVKM. The CDR3 loop reads CASIPQGANYNEQFF. CDR3 nucleotides: TGTGCCAGCATCCCACAGGGGGCCAATTACAATGAGCAGTTCTTC.

This clonotype was observed at least ten times. The gene calls are TRBV11-2 and TRBJ2-2; weak D call: TRBD1 (5 bases). V lost 5 bases, J lost 5 bases, and 12 bases lay in between. There are 14 residues in the CDR3. CDR1 is SGHAT and CDR2 is FQNNGV in the germline V gene. The CDR3 DNA reads TGTGCCAGCAGCCGACAGTTAGGAACCGGGGAGCTGTTTTTT. Its translation is CASSRQLGTGELFF.

To note about this clonotype: This may arise from a read error, as a much more abundant clone is one base away. A read error is likely, as this CDR3 ends without the conserved phenylalanine or tryptophan. The chain carries TRBV7-2 and TRBJ2-3; D call uncertain. V lost 4 bases and J 0 bases, leaving 11 bases between the germline ends. The CDR3 is made up of 15 amino acids. Germline V CDR1 and CDR2: SGHTA, FQGNSA. In DNA form, the CDR3 reads TGTGCCAGCAGCTCCCGACACCGTAGCACAGATACGCAGTATCTT. It yields the protein CASSSRHRSTDTQYL.

The chain recombines TRBV29-1 with TRBJ2-7; D is uncertain. Trimming removed 1 base at V and 4 bases at J, with 5 bases between. Germline V CDR1 and CDR2: SQVTM, ANQGSEA. The CDR3 is made up of 11 amino acids. CDR3 bases: TGCAGCGTTGAAGGGGCTTACGAGCAGTACTTC. Protein sequence: CSVEGAYEQYF.

The chain recombines TRBV5-1 with TRBJ2-7, with D possibly matching TRBD2 (6 bases). This CDR3 has 13 amino acids. V gave up 4 bases and J gave up 3 bases, with 11 bases separating them. Looked up from germline, CDR1 is SGHRS and CDR2 is YFSETQ. The CDR3, as DNA: TGCGCCAGCAGCCAGCCCGGGAGCTACGAGCAGTACTTC. This sequence encodes CASSQPGSYEQYF.